The rows below give T cell receptor beta chains drawn from one sample of a study of technical replicates of blood from a few donors. Generated by immunoSEQ multiplex PCR, the TCRdb table keeps only in-frame clones and is missing some. Among 65,000 to 95,000 clones listed, 93% were seen once. Sequenced sample: T cells isolated from PBMCs. These receptors all stem from a human donor in good health. Each CDR3 is given with its conserved first and last residue. The D gene is left open where the match is weak. Expanded clones get a size class; other rows say once, few or many, or leave the size out.

j_gene	abundance	v_gene	d_gene	CDR3nt	CDR3aa
TRBJ2-7	.	TRBV27	TRBD1	TGTGCCAGCAGTTTCGGACAGGGGTACGAGCAGTACTTC	CASSFGQGYEQYF
TRBJ2-1	.	TRBV29-1	TRBD2	TGCAGCGTCTACGGCGGGGGTGAGGGGTTCTTC	CSVYGGGEGFF
TRBJ1-2	.	TRBV7-3	.	TGTGCCAGCAGTCAACAAGGGGAGGGAGGCTACACCTTC	CASSQQGEGGYTF
TRBJ2-5	.	TRBV29-1	TRBD2	TGCAGCGTTATGACTAGCGGGAGTATTGTCGAGGAGACCCAGTACTTC	CSVMTSGSIVEETQYF
TRBJ2-7	.	TRBV11-1	TRBD2	TGTGCCAGCAGCTTAGCGGGAGGGGACGAGCAGTACTTC	CASSLAGGDEQYF
TRBJ1-1	.	TRBV5-8	.	TGTGCCAGCAGCTTTCGCAGGGTGAACACTGAAGCTTTCTTT	CASSFRRVNTEAFF
TRBJ2-1	once	TRBV4-2	.	TGTGCCAGCAGCCCACGAGATGCTACCTACAATGAGCAGTTCTTC	CASSPRDATYNEQFF
TRBJ2-7	.	TRBV10-3	.	TGTGCCATCAGTGGTGTCCACTTGGCCTACGAGCAGTACTTC	CAISGVHLAYEQYF
TRBJ1-2	.	TRBV29-1	TRBD1	TGCAGCGTTGGAGGACAGGATATTAACTATGGCTACACCTTC	CSVGGQDINYGYTF
TRBJ2-7	.	TRBV5-4	TRBD1	TGTGCCAGCAGCTTTCAGGACAGGGTCGGCGAGCAGTACTTC	CASSFQDRVGEQYF
TRBJ2-7	.	TRBV7-6	TRBD2	TGTGCCAGCAGCCCAATCAACTCGGGGGGGCAGGAGCAGTACTTC	CASSPINSGGQEQYF
TRBJ1-2	once	TRBV5-4	TRBD1	TGTGCCAGCAGCTTTACAGGGGGCTATGGCTACACCTTC	CASSFTGGYGYTF
TRBJ1-1	.	TRBV5-8	TRBD1	TGTGCCAGCAGCCCCGGGACAGGGGTTATGAACACTGAAGCTTTCTTT	CASSPGTGVMNTEAFF
TRBJ1-1	.	TRBV30	TRBD1	TGTGCCTGGGGAAGGGACAGGGAGGCTGCTGAAGCTTTCTTT	CAWGRDREAAEAFF
TRBJ2-2	.	TRBV28	.	TGTGCCAGCAGTTTCAAGGACTACTATTTTAGGGGTACCGGGGAGCTGTTTTTT	CASSFKDYYFRGTGELFF
TRBJ2-5	.	TRBV5-8	.	TGTGCCAGCGGCCAACAGGGGAGGTCTGAAGAGACCCAGTACTTC	CASGQQGRSEETQYF
TRBJ1-4	.	TRBV11-3	TRBD1	TGTGCCAGCAGCTCACCGATGGGGACAGGGAGTGAAAAACTGTTTTTT	CASSSPMGTGSEKLFF
TRBJ2-5	.	TRBV14	.	TGTGCCAGCAGCCCTTGGATCTCGGGGCAAGAGACCCAGTACTTC	CASSPWISGQETQYF
TRBJ1-2	.	TRBV13	TRBD1	TGTGCCAGCAGCTTCGGTTGGACCCCGAACCTGGACAGGGGGCAGAACTATGGCTACACCTTC	CASSFGWTPNLDRGQNYGYTF
TRBJ2-1	.	TRBV7-9	.	TGTGCCAGCAGCTCAGACGGGAGCTCCTACAATGAGCAGTTCTTC	CASSSDGSSYNEQFF
TRBJ1-2	.	TRBV5-1	.	TGCGCCAGCAGCTTGTATGTCGGCAGGGGATATGGCTACACCTTC	CASSLYVGRGYGYTF
TRBJ2-3	.	TRBV4-1	.	TGCGCCAGCAGCTGGCGGACAGACCAGAGCACAGATACGCAGTATTTT	CASSWRTDQSTDTQYF
TRBJ2-1	once	TRBV19	TRBD2	TGTGCCAGTAGGCGGGAGTCAGCGGGAGGGCCGAGCTCCTACAATGAGCAGTTCTTC	CASRRESAGGPSSYNEQFF
TRBJ2-5	.	TRBV5-8	TRBD2	TGTGCCAGCCAGCGGGGACCTCAAGAGACCCAGTACTTC	CASQRGPQETQYF
TRBJ1-2	.	TRBV28	.	TGTGCCAGCAGACGGCCTGGAGCTAACTATGGCTACACCTTC	CASRRPGANYGYTF
TRBJ2-2	.	TRBV27	.	TGTGCCAGCGCTCGACTCCCCGGGGAGCTGTTTTTT	CASARLPGELFF
TRBJ1-1	.	TRBV4-2	.	TGTGCCAGCAGCCTTAAGCAGGGAACTGAAGCTTTCTTT	CASSLKQGTEAFF
TRBJ2-1	.	TRBV5-1	.	TGCGCCAGCAGCCTCTATCCCCGGGCGGGGAATGAGCAGTTCTTC	CASSLYPRAGNEQFF
TRBJ2-2	.	TRBV11-1	.	TGTGCCAGCAGCTTAAGACGTCGGGACACCGGGGAGCTGTTTTTT	CASSLRRRDTGELFF